This T cell receptor beta chain was profiled in a study of blood T cell repertoires in COVID-19. The overall study: COVID-19 samples from acute and convalescent phases originated in the United States, Italy and Spain. PBMCs, B-cell-depleted T cells, or T cells were the source of the cDNA or gDNA that made up the material.

In the original processing: Counts of nucleated cells, estimated from reference gene primer amplification, were obtained. TCRdb's table, derived via immunoSEQ multiplex PCR, lists solely in-frame clones and lacks some. D and trimming come from the DNA, and the V and J calls and clone size come from that table. The profile shows tens of thousands of clones, about four fifths of them singletons. In its sample, this clone was seen once. The sequencing sample was made of peripheral blood. The sequence derives from a human donor with acute or convalescent COVID-19. The donor label of this sample is uncertain.

The CDR3 loop is CASRGGVNTGELFF. CDR3 sequence (DNA): TGTGCCAGCAGGGGGGGAGTGAACACCGGGGAGCTGTTTTTT. The rearrangement joins TRBV2 to TRBJ2-2; possible D gene TRBD2, 6 bases. Deletions cut 6 bases from V and 1 base from J, with 9 bases between. Germline V gene sequence: CDR1 SNHLY, CDR2 FYNNEI. CDR3 length: 14 residues.